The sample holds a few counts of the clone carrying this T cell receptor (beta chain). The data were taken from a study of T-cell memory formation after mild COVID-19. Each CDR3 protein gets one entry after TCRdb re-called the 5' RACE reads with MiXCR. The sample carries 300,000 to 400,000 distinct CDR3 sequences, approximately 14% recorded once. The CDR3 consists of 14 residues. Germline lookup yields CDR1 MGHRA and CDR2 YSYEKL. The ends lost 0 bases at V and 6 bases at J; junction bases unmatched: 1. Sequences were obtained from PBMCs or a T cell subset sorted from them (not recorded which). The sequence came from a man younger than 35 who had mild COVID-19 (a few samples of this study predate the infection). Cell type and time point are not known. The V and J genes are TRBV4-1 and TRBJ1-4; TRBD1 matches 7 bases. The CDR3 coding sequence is TGCGCCAGCAGCCAAGACAGGGGGGATGAAAAACTGTTTTTT. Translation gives CASSQDRGDEKLFF.